The sequence of this T cell receptor (beta chain) was determined in a study of T cell repertoires in cytomegalovirus infection. TCRdb re-called the reads through MiXCR, storing one row per CDR3 protein. The sample records 800,000 to 950,000 distinct CDR3 sequences, approximately 32% being singletons. As to this clonotype: Its antigen is not identified.

Findings and limits, study-wide: It was HLA-C-restricted CMV-specific TCR beta clonotypes that dominated the response ex vivo.

The germline V gene has CDR1 LNHDA and CDR2 SQIVND (reference sequence). The CDR3 totals 14 residues. Between the trimmed V and J ends, which lost 5 bases and 3 bases, there was a span of 14 bases. This material consisted of cultured CD8+ T cells from PBMCs, taken from culture after CMV antigen stimulation. The clonotype originates from a human donor in good health (CMV status not recorded). Some clones in this sample may be carry-over from other donors' samples. This chain joins TRBV19 and TRBJ2-7; D unresolved. The CDR3 DNA reads TGTGCCAGTAGTGAGTCGTTAGAGTACTACGAGCAGTACTTC. This sequence encodes CASSESLEYYEQYF. The full variable domain, its missing parts supplied by reference TRBV19 and TRBJ2-7, is DGGITQSPKYLFRKEGQNVTLSCEQNLNHDAMYWYRQDPGQGLRLIYYSQIVNDFQKGDIAEGYSVSREKKESFPLTVTSAQKNPTAFYLCASSESLEYYEQYFGPGTRLTVT.